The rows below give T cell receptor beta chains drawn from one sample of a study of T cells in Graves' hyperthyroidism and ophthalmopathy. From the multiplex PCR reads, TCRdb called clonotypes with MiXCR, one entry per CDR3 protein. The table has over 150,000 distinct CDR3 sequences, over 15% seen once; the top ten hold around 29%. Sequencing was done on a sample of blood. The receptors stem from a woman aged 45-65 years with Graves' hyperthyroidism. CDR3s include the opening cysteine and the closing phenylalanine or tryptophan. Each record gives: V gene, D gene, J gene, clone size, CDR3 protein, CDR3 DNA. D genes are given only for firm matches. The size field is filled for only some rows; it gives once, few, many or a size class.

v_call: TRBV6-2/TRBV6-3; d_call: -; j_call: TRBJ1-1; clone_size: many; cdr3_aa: CASSYGRGGANTEAFF; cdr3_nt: TGTGCCAGCAGTTACGGTAGGGGCGGCGCGAACACTGAAGCTTTCTTT
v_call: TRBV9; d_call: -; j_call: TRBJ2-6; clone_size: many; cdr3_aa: CASSPWDGNSGANVLTF; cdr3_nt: TGTGCCAGCAGCCCTTGGGACGGGAACTCTGGGGCCAACGTCCTGACTTTC
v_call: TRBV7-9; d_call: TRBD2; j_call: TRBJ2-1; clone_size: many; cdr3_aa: CATGAGGVNNEQFF; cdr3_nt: TGTGCCACCGGCGCCGGGGGGGTAAACAATGAGCAGTTCTTC
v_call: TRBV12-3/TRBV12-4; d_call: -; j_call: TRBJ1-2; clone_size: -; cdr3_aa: CASSSQLHHGYTF; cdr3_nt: TGTGCCAGCAGCTCACAGCTTCACCATGGCTACACCTTC
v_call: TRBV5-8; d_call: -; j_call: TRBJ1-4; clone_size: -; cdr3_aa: CASSLAATNEKLFF; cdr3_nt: TGTGCCAGCAGCTTGGCAGCGACTAATGAAAAACTGTTTTTT
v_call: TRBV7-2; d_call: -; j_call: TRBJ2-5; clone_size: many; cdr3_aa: CASALLVEQETQYF; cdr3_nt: TGTGCCAGCGCCCTTCTTGTAGAGCAAGAGACCCAGTACTTC
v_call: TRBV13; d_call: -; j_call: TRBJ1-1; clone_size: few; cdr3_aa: CASSSLLVNTEASF; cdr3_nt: TGTGCCAGCAGCTCCCTACTGGTGAACACTGAAGCTTCCTTT
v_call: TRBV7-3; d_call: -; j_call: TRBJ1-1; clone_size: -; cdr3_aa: CASSLVGGWNTEAFF; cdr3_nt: TGTGCCAGCAGCTTAGTCGGAGGTTGGAACACTGAAGCTTTCTTT
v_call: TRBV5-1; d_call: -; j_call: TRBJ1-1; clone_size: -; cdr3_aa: CASSPPEDRTEAFF; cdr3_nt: TGCGCCAGCAGCCCCCCGGAGGACAGAACTGAAGCTTTCTTT
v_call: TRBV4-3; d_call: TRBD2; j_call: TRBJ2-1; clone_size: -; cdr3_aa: CASSQCLLASHEQFF; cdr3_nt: TGCGCCAGCAGCCAATGTTTACTAGCGAGCCATGAGCAGTTCTTC
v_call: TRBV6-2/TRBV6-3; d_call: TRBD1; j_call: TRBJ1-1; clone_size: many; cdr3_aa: CASRRDSSEAFF; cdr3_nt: TGTGCCAGCAGACGGGACAGCTCCGAAGCTTTCTTT
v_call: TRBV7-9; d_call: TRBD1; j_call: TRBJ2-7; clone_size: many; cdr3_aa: CASSSGQGVSYEQYF; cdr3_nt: TGTGCCAGCAGCTCCGGACAGGGGGTCTCCTACGAGCAGTACTTC
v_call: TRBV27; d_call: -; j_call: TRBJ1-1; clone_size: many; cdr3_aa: CASTLGPNTEAFF; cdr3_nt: TGTGCCAGCACCCTGGGCCCTAACACTGAAGCTTTCTTT
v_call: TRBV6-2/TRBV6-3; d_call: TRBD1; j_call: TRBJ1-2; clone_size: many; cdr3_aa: CASSFSGGGYTF; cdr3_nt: TGTGCCAGCAGTTTTTCAGGGGGCGGCTACACCTTC
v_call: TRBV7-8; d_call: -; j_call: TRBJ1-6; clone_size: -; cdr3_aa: CASSLRVPGPPLHF; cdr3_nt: TGTGCCAGCAGCTTAAGGGTTCCGGGACCACCCCTCCACTTT
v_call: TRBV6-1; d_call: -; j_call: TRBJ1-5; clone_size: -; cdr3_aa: CASSEAWMYGNQPQHF; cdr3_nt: TGTGCCAGCAGTGAAGCGTGGATGTATGGCAATCAGCCCCAGCATTTT
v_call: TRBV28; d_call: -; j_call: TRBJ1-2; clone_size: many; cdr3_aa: CASIQGGNREGYTF; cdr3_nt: TGTGCCAGCATCCAAGGGGGAAACAGGGAGGGCTACACCTTC
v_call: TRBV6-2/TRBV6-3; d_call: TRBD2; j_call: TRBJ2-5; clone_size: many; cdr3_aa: CASSYLGSGDQETQYF; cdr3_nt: TGTGCCAGCAGTTACCTGGGTAGCGGGGACCAAGAGACCCAGTACTTC
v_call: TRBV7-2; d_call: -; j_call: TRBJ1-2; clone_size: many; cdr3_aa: CASSLAGWGYTF; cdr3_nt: TGTGCCAGCAGCTTGGCGGGGTGGGGCTACACCTTC
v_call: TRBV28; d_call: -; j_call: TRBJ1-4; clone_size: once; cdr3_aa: CASSLPAGEKLFF; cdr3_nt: TGTGCCAGCAGTTTACCGGCGGGGGAAAAACTGTTTTTT
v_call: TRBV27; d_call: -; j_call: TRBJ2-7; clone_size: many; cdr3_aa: CASTLSVGSYEQYF; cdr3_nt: TGTGCCAGCACCCTCTCCGTGGGCTCCTACGAGCAGTACTTC
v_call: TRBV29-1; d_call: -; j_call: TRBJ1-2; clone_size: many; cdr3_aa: CSVDRFNYGYTF; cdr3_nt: TGCAGCGTTGATCGCTTTAACTATGGCTACACCTTC
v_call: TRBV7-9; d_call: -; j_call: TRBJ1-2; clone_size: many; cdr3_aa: CASSLAMKGTLYGYTF; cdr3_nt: TGTGCCAGCAGCTTAGCTATGAAAGGGACACTCTATGGCTACACCTTC
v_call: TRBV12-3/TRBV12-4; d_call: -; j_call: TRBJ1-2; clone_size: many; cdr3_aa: CASSPGGISGYTF; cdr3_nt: TGTGCCAGCAGCCCTGGGGGCATTTCGGGCTACACCTTC
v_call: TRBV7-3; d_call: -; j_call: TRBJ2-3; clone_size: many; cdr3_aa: CASSLSPTDTQYF; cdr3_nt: TGTGCCAGCAGCTTATCCCCGACAGATACGCAGTATTTT